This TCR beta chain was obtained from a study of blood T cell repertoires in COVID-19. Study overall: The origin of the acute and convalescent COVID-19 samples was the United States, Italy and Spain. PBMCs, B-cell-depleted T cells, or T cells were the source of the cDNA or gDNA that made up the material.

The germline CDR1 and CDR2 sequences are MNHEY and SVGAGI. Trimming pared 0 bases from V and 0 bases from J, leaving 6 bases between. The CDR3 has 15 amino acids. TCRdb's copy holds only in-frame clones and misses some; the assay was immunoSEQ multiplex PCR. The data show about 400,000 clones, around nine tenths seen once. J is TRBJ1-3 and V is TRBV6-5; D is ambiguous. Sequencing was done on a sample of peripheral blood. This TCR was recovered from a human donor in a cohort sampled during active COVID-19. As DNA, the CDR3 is TGTGCCAGCAGTTACTCGCGCCTCTCTGGAAACACCATATATTTT. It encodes CASSYSRLSGNTIYF.